Each of the 16 T cell receptor beta chains below was sequenced from the same sample in a study of blood T cell repertoires in COVID-19. The data were produced by immunoSEQ multiplex PCR, yet TCRdb's version contains in-frame clones alone and is incomplete. The sample yields some 180,000 clones, approximately 86% seen once. The sequencing input was peripheral blood. These receptors were taken from an elderly woman with COVID-19, enrolled during active disease.

The DNA for the CDR3 is TGTGCCAGTAGTATCGCGCTCAATAGGGGCCTTGCTAGCTATGGCTACACCTTC. It is translated as CASSIALNRGLASYGYTF. The chain employs TRBV19 and TRBJ1-2, with D possibly matching TRBD1 (5 bases). V was trimmed by 3 bases and J by 4 bases, leaving 24 bases between them. Per germline, CDR1 LNHDA and CDR2 SQIVND (reference sequence). The CDR3 sequence is 18 residues long.

The rearrangement links TRBV21-1 to TRBJ2-1; the D call in the table, TRBD2, was not verified against the DNA. TRBV21-1 is described as a pseudogene. The CDR3 spans 14 residues. CDR3 bases: TGTGCCAGCAGCACGGGGGAGGAAGGCAATGAGCAGTTCTTC. It is translated as CASSTGEEGNEQFF.

V gene TRBV5-1 combines with J gene TRBJ2-1; 10 nucleotides agree with TRBD2. The CDR3 length is 13 residues. Germline V gene lookup returns CDR1 SGHRS and CDR2 YFSETQ. Trimming took 7 bases from V and 8 from J; bases not matched to a gene: 6. DNA of the CDR3: TGCGCCAGCTCTAGCGGGAGTTCGGATGAGCAGTTCTTC. As protein: CASSSGSSDEQFF.

This clone was found once. The same CDR3 is also encoded by other DNA sequences in this sample. This chain connects TRBV5-1 to TRBJ1-1, with 8 bases aligning to TRBD1. Germline values: CDR1 SGHRS, CDR2 YFSETQ. V trimming: 0 bases; J trimming: 3 bases; junction bases outside the gene matches: 1. This CDR3 has 14 amino acids. CDR3 sequence reads: CASSLDRGYTEAFF. DNA for the CDR3: TGCGCCAGCAGCTTGGACAGGGGGTACACTGAAGCTTTCTTT.

The chain couples TRBV5-1 to TRBJ2-5; no definite D call. This CDR3 region has 13 residues. CDR1 is SGHRS and CDR2 is YFSETQ in the germline V gene. Trimming took off 0 bases at V and 5 bases at J, with 8 bases between the two ends. The CDR3 protein is CASSLAALETQYF. CDR3 bases: TGCGCCAGCAGCTTGGCCGCGTTGGAGACCCAGTACTTC.

The chain carries TRBV5-1 and TRBJ2-2; D call uncertain. V dropped 3 bases and J dropped 4 bases, with 4 bases sitting between them. The V gene's germline CDR1 is SGHRS and CDR2 YFSETQ. The CDR3 is 12 residues long. The DNA for the CDR3 is TGCGCCAGCAGCTCGGGCACCGGGGAGCTGTTTTTT. Translated: CASSSGTGELFF.

The V gene is TRBV18, the J gene TRBJ1-1, with TRBD1 matching over 8 bases. In germline, CDR1 is KGHSH, CDR2 LQKENI. CDR3 size: 14 residues. The J segment lost 3 bases and the V segment lost 2 bases, leaving 2 bases of the junction unmatched. The CDR3: CASSPTGQDTEAFF. The CDR3 DNA follows: TGTGCCAGCTCACCAACGGGACAGGACACTGAAGCTTTCTTT.

V gene TRBV7-8 combines with J gene TRBJ1-6, with TRBD1 identical over 7 bases. The CDR3 has 14 residues. V was pared by 5 bases and J by 5 bases, with 3 bases of the junction left unmatched. Germline V gene sequence: CDR1 SGHVS, CDR2 FQNEAQ. CDR3 bases: TGTGCCAGCAGCGTGGGGACAGATAATTCACCCCTCCACTTT. This translates into CASSVGTDNSPLHF.

The chain carries TRBV24-1 and TRBJ2-3; the match to TRBD1 covers 9 bases. The CDR3 contains 14 residues. Germline trimming cut 7 bases from V and 5 bases from J; bases unmatched to any gene: 6. Germline V gene lookup returns CDR1 KGHDR and CDR2 SFDVKD. The CDR3 sequence is CATRQGADVDTQYF. The CDR3 nucleotides are TGTGCCACCAGACAGGGGGCGGATGTAGATACGCAGTATTTT.

The CDR3 sequence is CASTFRPTGNGGYTF. CDR3 DNA: TGTGCCAGCACTTTTCGGCCTACAGGGAATGGTGGCTACACCTTC. V gene TRBV27 combines with J gene TRBJ1-2; D possibly corresponds to TRBD1 (6 bases). This CDR3 contains 15 residues. V was pared by 7 bases and J by 7 bases, with 22 bases between. CDR1 is MNHEY and CDR2 is SMNVEV in the germline V gene (reference sequence).

This clone was seen just once. The V call is TRBV29-1, the J call TRBJ2-7, with D maybe TRBD1 (6 bases). Per the germline V gene, CDR1 is SQVTM and CDR2 is ANQGSEA. The CDR3 extends over 11 amino acids. Trimming removed 5 bases from V and 4 bases from J, with 9 bases in between. This CDR3 is CSVHQGYEQYF. In nucleotides, the CDR3 is TGCAGCGTTCATCAGGGGTACGAGCAGTACTTC.

The chain combines TRBV4-1 with TRBJ2-5; 11 bases align to TRBD1. Trimming removed 4 bases from V and 5 bases from J; junction bases left unmatched: 6. Germline lookup yields CDR1 MGHRA and CDR2 YSYEKL. This CDR3 region has 15 residues. Here the CDR3 DNA reads TGCGCCAGCAGCCCGGGACAGGGGGGCCGGGAGACCCAGTACTTC. It yields the protein CASSPGQGGRETQYF.

The chain has TRBV7-8 and TRBJ1-3; D not certain. The CDR3 spans 17 residues. V shed 1 base and J shed 0 bases, with 13 bases lying between them. Germline assignment: CDR1 SGHVS and CDR2 FQNEAQ. The CDR3 sequence is CASSLEYRSLSGNTIYF. CDR3 in DNA: TGTGCCAGCAGCTTAGAGTATCGGAGTCTCTCTGGAAACACCATATATTTT.

The J gene is TRBJ2-7, the V gene TRBV19, with D possibly matching TRBD1 (5 bases). From germline, CDR1 is LNHDA and CDR2 SQIVND (reference sequence). This CDR3 has 15 residues. The V end was cut by 3 bases, the J end by 2 bases, with 14 bases between. CDR3 in DNA: TGTGCCAGTAGTATGTCCAGGGCTCCCCCCTACGAGCAGTACTTC. It codes for CASSMSRAPPYEQYF.

This clone was seen only once. The V gene is TRBV29-1, the J gene TRBJ2-1; no clear D. The CDR3 has 15 residues. Trimming shortened V by 2 bases and J by 5 bases, and 16 bases separated the two germline ends. Germline CDR1 is SQVTM and CDR2 is ANQGSEA. The CDR3 bases are TGCAGCGTTGAACCGCCGGGTAGGTTCCACAATGAGCAGTTCTTC. It specifies CSVEPPGRFHNEQFF.

The chain uses TRBV3-1 (or the pseudogene TRBV3-2) and TRBJ1-3; no clear D gene. The length of the CDR3 is 16 residues. Between the trimmed V and J ends, which lost 1 base and 0 bases, there was a span of 10 bases. The V gene's germline CDR1 is LGHDT and CDR2 YNNKEL (reference sequence). This CDR3 is CASSQVRIGSGNTIYF. Here the CDR3 DNA reads TGTGCCAGCAGCCAAGTGAGGATCGGCTCTGGAAACACCATATATTTT.